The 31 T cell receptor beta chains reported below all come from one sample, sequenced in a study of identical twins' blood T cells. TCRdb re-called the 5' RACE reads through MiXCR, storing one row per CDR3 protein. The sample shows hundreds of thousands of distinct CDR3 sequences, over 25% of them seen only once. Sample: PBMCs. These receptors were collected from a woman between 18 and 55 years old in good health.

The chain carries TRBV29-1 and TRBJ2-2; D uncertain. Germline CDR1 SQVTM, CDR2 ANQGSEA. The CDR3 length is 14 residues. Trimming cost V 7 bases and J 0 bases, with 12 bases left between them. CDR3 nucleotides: TGCAGCGCCGCCCTAGTCCCGAACACCGGGGAGCTGTTTTTT. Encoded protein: CSAALVPNTGELFF.

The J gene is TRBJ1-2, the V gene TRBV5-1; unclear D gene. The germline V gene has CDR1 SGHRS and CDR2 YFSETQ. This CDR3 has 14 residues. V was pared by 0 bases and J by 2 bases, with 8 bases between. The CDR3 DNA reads TGCGCCAGCAGCTTGGTGGCAGAAAACTATGGCTACACCTTC. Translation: CASSLVAENYGYTF.

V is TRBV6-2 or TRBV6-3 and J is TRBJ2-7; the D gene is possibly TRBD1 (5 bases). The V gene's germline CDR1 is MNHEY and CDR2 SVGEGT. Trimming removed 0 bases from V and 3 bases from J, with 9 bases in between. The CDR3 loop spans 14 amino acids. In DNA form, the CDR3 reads TGTGCCAGCAGTTACTCTGCCAGGGACTACGAGCAGTACTTC. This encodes CASSYSARDYEQYF.

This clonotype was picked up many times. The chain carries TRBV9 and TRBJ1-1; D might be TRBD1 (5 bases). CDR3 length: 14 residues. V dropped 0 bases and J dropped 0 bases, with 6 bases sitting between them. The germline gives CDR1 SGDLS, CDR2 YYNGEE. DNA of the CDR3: TGTGCCAGCAGCGTAGAGGGGATGAACACTGAAGCTTTCTTT. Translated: CASSVEGMNTEAFF.

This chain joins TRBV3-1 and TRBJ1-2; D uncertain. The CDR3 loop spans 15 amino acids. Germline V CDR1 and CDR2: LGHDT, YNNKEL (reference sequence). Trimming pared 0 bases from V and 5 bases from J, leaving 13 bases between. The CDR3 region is CASSQEADAWYGYTF. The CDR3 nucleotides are TGTGCCAGCAGCCAAGAGGCCGACGCTTGGTATGGCTACACCTTC.

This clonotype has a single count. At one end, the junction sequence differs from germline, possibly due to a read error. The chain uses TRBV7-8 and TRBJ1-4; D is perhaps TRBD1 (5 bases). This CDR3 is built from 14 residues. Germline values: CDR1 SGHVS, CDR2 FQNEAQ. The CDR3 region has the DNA TGTGCCAGCAACTTAGGGGCAGCTAATGAAAAACTGTTTTTT. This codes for CASNLGAANEKLFF.

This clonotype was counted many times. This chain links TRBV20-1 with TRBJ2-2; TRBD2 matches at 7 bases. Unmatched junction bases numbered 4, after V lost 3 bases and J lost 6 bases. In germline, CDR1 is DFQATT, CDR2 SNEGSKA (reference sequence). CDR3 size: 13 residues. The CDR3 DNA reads TGCAGTGCTAGTGGACTAGAGGCCGGGGAGCTGTTTTTT. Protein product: CSASGLEAGELFF.

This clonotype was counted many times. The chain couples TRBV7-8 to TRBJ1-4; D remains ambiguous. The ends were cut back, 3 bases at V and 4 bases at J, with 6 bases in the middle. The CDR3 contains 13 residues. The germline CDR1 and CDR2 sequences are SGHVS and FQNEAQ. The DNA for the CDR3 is TGTGCCAGCAGCTTGGGGTATAATGAAAAACTGTTTTTT. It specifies CASSLGYNEKLFF.

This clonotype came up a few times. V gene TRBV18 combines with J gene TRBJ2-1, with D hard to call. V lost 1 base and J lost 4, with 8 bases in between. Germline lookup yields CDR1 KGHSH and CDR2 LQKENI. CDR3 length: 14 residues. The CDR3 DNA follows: TGTGCCAGCTCACCACATCCGGGTTACAATGAGCAGTTCTTC. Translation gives CASSPHPGYNEQFF.

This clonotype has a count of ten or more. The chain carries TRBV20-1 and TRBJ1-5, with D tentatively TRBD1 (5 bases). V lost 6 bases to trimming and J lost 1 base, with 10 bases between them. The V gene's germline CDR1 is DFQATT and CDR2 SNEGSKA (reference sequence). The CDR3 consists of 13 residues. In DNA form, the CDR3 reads TGCAGTGCCGGGGCGGACAGCAATCAGCCCCAGCATTTT. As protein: CSAGADSNQPQHF.

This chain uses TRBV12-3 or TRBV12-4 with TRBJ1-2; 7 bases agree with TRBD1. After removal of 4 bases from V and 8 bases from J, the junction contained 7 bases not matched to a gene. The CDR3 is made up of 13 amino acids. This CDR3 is CASSSEGAEGYTF. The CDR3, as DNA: TGTGCCAGCAGTTCCGAGGGGGCGGAGGGCTACACCTTC.

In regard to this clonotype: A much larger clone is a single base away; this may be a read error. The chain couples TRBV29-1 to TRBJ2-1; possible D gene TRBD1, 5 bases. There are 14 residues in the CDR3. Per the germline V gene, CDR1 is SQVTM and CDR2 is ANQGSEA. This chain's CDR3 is CSVENGRAYNEQLF. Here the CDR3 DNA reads TGCAGCGTTGAGAATGGCAGGGCCTACAATGAGCAGCTCTTC.

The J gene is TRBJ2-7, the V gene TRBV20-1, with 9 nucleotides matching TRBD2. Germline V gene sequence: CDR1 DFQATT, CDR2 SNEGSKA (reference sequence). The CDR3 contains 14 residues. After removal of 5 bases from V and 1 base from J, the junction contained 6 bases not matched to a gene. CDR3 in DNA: TGCAGTGCTCCACTAGCGGGTGCATCCTACGAGCAGTACTTC. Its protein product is CSAPLAGASYEQYF.

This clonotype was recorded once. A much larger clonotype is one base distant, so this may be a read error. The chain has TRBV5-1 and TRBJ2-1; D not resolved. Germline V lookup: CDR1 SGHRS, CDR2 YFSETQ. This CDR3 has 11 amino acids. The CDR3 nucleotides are TGCGCCTGCAGCAATGAGAATGAGCAGTTCTTC. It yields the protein CACSNENEQFF.

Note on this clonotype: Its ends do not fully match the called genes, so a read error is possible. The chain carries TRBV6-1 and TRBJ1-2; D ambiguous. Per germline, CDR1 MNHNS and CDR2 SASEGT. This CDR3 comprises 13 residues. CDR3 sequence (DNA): TGTGCCGGCAGTGAAGAGGCCTCGTATGGCTACACCTTC. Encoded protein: CAGSEEASYGYTF.

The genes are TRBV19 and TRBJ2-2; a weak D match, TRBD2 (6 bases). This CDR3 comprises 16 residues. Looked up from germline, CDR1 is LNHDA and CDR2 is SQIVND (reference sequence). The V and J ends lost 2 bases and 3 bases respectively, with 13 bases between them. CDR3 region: CASSIMLRGYTGELFF. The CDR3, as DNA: TGTGCCAGTAGTATAATGTTGCGGGGCTACACCGGGGAGCTGTTTTTT.

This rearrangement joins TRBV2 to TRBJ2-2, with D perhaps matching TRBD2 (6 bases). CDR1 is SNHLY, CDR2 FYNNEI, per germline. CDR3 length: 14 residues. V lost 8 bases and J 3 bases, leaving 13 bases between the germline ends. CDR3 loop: CASWRDKDTGELFF. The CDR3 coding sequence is TGTGCCAGCTGGCGGGATAAAGACACCGGGGAGCTGTTTTTT.

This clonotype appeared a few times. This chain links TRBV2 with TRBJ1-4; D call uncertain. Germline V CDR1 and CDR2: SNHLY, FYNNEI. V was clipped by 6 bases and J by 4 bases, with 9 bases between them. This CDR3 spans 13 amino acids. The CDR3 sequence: CASRAGLNEKLFF. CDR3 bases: TGTGCCAGCAGGGCCGGGCTTAATGAAAAACTGTTTTTT.

CDR3 sequence (DNA): TGTGCCAGCAGCCCTCTTAGAGGCAGAGCCATGAACACTGAAGCTTTCTTT. Protein product: CASSPLRGRAMNTEAFF. V is TRBV11-2 and J is TRBJ1-1; D unresolved. Trimming cost V 5 bases and J 0 bases, with 19 bases left between them. From germline, CDR1 is SGHAT and CDR2 FQNNGV. The CDR3 has 17 residues.

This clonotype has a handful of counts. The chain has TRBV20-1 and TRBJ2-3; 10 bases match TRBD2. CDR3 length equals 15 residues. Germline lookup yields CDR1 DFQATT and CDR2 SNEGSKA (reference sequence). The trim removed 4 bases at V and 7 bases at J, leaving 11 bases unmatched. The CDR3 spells CSAKYPGLARNTQYF. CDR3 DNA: TGCAGTGCTAAATACCCGGGACTAGCGAGAAATACGCAGTATTTT.

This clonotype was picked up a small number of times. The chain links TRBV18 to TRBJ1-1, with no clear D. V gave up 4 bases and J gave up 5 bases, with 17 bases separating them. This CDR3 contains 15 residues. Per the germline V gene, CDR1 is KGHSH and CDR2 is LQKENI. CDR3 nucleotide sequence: TGTGCCAGCTCACGGGTAGTCACGACGGGTACTGAAGCTTTCTTT. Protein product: CASSRVVTTGTEAFF.

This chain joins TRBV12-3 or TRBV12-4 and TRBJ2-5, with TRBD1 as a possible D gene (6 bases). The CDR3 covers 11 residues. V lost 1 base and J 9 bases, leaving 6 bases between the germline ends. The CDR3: CASSLEGAQYF. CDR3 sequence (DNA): TGTGCCAGCAGTTTAGAGGGGGCCCAGTACTTC.

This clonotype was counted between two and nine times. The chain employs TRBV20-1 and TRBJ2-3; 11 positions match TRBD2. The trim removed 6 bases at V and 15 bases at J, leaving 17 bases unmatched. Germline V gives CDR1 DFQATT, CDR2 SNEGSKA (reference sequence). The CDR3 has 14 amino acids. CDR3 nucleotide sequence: TGCAGTGCCAGAAAACTAGCGGGGGCCTCCGTTTCCTATTTT. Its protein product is CSARKLAGASVSYF.

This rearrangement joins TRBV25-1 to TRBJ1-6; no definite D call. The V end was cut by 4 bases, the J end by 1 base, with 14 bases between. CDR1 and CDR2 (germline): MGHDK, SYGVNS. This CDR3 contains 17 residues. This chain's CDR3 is CASSGRGRQSYNSPLHF. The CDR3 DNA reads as TGTGCCAGCAGTGGGCGAGGTCGGCAGTCCTATAATTCACCCCTCCACTTT.

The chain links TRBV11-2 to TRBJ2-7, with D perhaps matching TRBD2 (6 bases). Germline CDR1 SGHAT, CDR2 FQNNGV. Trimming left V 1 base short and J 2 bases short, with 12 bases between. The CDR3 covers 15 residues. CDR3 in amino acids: CASSLAASVTYEQYF. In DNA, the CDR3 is TGTGCCAGCAGCTTAGCGGCTAGCGTAACCTACGAGCAGTACTTC.

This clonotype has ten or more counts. CDR3 coding DNA: TGTGCCAGCAGTTACATGGGGAAAGGGACCTACAATGAGCAGTTCTTC. This gives the protein CASSYMGKGTYNEQFF. The chain combines TRBV6-2 or TRBV6-3 with TRBJ2-1; D not resolved. Germline assignment: CDR1 MNHEY and CDR2 SVGEGT. CDR3 length: 16 amino acids. V dropped 2 bases and J dropped 2 bases, with 13 bases sitting between them.

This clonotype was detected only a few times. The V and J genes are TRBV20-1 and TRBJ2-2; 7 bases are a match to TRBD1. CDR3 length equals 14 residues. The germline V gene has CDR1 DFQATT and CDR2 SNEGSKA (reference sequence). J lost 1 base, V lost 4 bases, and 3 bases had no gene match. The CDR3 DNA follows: TGCAGTGCTATCCGGGACAGGAACACCGGGGAGCTGTTTTTT. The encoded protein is CSAIRDRNTGELFF.

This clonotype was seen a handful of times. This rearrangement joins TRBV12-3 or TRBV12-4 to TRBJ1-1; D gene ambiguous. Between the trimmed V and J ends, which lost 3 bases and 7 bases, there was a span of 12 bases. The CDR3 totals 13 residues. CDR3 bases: TGTGCCAGCAGTTTGAGGGTCCATGGTGAAGCTTTCTTT. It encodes CASSLRVHGEAFF.

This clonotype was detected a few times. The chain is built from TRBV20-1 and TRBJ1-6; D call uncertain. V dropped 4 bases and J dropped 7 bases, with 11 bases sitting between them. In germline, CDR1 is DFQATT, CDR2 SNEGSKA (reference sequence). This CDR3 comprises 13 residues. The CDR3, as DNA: TGCAGTGCTAAAGGCGGGTGGAATTCACCCCTCCACTTT. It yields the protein CSAKGGWNSPLHF.

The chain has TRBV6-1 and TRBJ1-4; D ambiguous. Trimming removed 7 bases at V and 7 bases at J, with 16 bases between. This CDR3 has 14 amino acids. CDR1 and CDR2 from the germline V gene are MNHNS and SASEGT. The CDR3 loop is CASNVLGRVEKLFF. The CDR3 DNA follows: TGTGCCAGCAATGTCTTGGGTCGGGTTGAAAAACTGTTTTTT.

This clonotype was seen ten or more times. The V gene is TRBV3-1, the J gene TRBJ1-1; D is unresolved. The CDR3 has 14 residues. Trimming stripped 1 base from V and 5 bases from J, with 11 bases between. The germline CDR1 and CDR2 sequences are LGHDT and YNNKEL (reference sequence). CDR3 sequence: CASSQVGGDTEAFF. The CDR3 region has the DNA TGTGCCAGCAGCCAAGTAGGTGGAGATACTGAAGCTTTCTTT.